Detailed here is one TCR beta chain. What it binds is unknown. 5'RACE with constant-segment primers built TCRalpha and TCRbeta cDNA libraries with UMIs. TCRdb re-called the 5' RACE reads through MiXCR, storing one row per CDR3 protein. Of about 200,000 distinct CDR3 sequences listed, over 9.5% are singletons. This sample stems from a study of T-cell memory formation after mild COVID-19. Findings of the study overall: What remained unconfirmed was the SARS-CoV-2 specificity of second-wave clones peaking on day 37. Clones which contracted sat mainly in CM and EM if CD4+, and in EMRA if CD8+. Clones that shrank (day 15 to 85) were balanced CD4/CD8, whereas later expanders leaned CD4+.

Material for sequencing was PBMCs or a T cell subset sorted from them (not recorded which). The sequence derives from a man aged 18 to 29 who had mild COVID-19 (a few samples of this study predate the infection). Cell type and time point are not known.

The CDR3: CASSSKITPQHF. The CDR3 DNA sequence: TGTGCCAGCAGCTCCAAGATCACTCCCCAGCATTTT. The chain couples TRBV7-2 to TRBJ1-5; D is undetermined. V dropped 4 bases and J dropped 10 bases, with 11 bases sitting between them. The germline CDR1 and CDR2 sequences are SGHTA and FQGNSA. The CDR3 consists of 12 residues.